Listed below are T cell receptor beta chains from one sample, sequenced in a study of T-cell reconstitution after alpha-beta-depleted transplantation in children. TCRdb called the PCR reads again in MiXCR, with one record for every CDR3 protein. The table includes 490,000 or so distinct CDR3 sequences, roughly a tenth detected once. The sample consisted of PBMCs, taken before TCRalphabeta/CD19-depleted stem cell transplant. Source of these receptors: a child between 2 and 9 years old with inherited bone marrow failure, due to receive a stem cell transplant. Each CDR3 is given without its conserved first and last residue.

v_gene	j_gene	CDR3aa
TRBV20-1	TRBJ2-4	SARDSGDAKNIQY
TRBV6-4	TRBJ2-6	ACSLPTGDDSGANVLT
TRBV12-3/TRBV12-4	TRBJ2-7	ASSALAGEDEQY
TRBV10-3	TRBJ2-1	AISVHYPGLAGTSSYNEQF
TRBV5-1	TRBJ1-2	ASSLAAGVTYGYT
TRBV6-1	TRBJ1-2	ASCPGGAPLYGYT
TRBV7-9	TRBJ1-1	ASTRPTGRAF
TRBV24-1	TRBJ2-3	ATSDLDGSLDTQY
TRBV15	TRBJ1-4	ATSNLYPGQIEKLF
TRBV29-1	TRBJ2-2	SAAGFDGSGELF
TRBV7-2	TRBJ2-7	ASSQIGLRQY
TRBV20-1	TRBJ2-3	SARDSGWNTDTQY
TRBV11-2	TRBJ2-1	ASTGSRGAISSYNEQF
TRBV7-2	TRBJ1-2	ASSLSDQGADGYT
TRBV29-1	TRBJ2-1	SVVRTGGRTHEQF
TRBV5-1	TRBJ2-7	ASSLQGAKTEQY
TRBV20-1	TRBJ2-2	SAPGQGTRAGELF
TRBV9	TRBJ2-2	ASSVEWAGELF
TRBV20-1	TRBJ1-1	SASYGAEAF
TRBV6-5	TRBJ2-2	ASSYLPNSRAGELF
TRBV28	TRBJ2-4	ASSLGGTLIQY
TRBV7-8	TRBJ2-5	ASRLRFQETQY
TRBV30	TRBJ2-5	AWSLAIETQY
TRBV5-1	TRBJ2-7	ASSHESYEQY
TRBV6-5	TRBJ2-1	ASSYQPGLTYNEQF
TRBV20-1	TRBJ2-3	SATSGPSTDTQY
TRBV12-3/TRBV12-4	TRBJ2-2	ASMGPWNTGELF
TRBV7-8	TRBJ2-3	ASSSSTADTQY
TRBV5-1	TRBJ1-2	ASSLGDTRDRERYGYT
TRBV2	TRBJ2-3	ANSQAGFTDTQY
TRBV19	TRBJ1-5	ASSIWTGQNQPQH